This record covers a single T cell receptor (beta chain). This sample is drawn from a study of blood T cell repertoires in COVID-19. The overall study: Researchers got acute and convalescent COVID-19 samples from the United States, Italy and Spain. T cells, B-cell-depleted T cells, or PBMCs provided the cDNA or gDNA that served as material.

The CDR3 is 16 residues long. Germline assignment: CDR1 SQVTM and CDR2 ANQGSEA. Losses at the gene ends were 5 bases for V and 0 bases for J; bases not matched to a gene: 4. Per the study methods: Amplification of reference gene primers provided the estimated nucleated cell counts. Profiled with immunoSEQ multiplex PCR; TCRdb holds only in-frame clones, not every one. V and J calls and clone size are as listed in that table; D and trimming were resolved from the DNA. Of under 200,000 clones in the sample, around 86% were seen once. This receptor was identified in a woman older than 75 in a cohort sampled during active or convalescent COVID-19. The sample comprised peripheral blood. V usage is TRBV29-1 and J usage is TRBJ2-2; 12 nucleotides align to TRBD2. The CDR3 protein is CSVQGTSGSNTGELFF. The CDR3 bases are TGCAGCGTTCAGGGGACTAGCGGGTCGAACACCGGGGAGCTGTTTTTT.